These T cell receptor beta chains were read from a single sample in a study of CD8+CD57+ T cells in acquired aplastic anemia. In TCRdb, the reads were re-called with MiXCR into one record per CDR3 protein. In the table there are about 270,000 distinct CDR3 sequences, around three fifths of which are singletons. Sequencing input: sorted CD4+, CD8+, or CD8+CD57+ T cells (not recorded which) from PBMCs. These receptors came from a human donor with severe aplastic anemia or a healthy control (not recorded which). CDR3s include the opening cysteine and the closing phenylalanine or tryptophan. Each record gives: J gene, V gene, CDR3 length, CDR3 protein.

j_gene: TRBJ2-7
v_gene: TRBV2
len: 15
CDR3aa: CASSEGQPLSYEQYF

j_gene: TRBJ2-7
v_gene: TRBV19
len: 16
CDR3aa: CASSPPGGTGSYEQYF

j_gene: TRBJ2-5
v_gene: TRBV27
len: 12
CDR3aa: CASSLSTGTQYF

j_gene: TRBJ2-3
v_gene: TRBV10-3
len: 14
CDR3aa: CAISVRTRRDTQYF

j_gene: TRBJ2-7
v_gene: TRBV7-2
len: 14
CDR3aa: CASSYWDSQDEQYF

j_gene: TRBJ2-3
v_gene: TRBV11-2
len: 17
CDR3aa: CASRPIGVREGTDTQYF

j_gene: TRBJ1-2
v_gene: TRBV19
len: 13
CDR3aa: CASSRTGPAGYTF

j_gene: TRBJ1-5
v_gene: TRBV28
len: 15
CDR3aa: CASSPAGTSNQPQHF

j_gene: TRBJ2-3
v_gene: TRBV7-2
len: 14
CDR3aa: CASRLAGGTDTQYF

j_gene: TRBJ1-1
v_gene: TRBV7-8
len: 13
CDR3aa: CASSLRESTEAFF

j_gene: TRBJ1-1
v_gene: TRBV12-1
len: 15
CDR3aa: CASRSTLPVNTEAFF

j_gene: TRBJ1-1
v_gene: TRBV30
len: 15
CDR3aa: CAWSGPGRANTEAFF

j_gene: TRBJ2-1
v_gene: TRBV2
len: 14
CDR3aa: CASTLAGGHNEQFF

j_gene: TRBJ1-5
v_gene: TRBV6-4
len: 13
CDR3aa: CASSDSRDQPQHF

j_gene: TRBJ1-3
v_gene: TRBV20-1
len: 16
CDR3aa: CSASLRTSLPGNAIYF

j_gene: TRBJ2-2
v_gene: TRBV2
len: 15
CDR3aa: CASKREGAGTGELFF